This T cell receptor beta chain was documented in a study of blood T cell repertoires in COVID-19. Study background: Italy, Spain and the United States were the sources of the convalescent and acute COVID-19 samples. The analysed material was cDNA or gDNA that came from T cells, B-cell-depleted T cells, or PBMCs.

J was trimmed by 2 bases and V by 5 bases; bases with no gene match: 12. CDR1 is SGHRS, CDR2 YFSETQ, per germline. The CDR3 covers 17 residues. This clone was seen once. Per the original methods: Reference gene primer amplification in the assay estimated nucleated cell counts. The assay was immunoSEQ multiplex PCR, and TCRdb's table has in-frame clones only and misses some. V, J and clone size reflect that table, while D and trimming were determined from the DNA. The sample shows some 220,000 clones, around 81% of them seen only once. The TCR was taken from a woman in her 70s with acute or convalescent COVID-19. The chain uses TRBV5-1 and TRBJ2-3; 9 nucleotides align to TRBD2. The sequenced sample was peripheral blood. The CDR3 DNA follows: TGCGCCAGCAGTTTCAATTTGCGGGGGGGATCCACAGATACGCAGTATTTT. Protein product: CASSFNLRGGSTDTQYF.